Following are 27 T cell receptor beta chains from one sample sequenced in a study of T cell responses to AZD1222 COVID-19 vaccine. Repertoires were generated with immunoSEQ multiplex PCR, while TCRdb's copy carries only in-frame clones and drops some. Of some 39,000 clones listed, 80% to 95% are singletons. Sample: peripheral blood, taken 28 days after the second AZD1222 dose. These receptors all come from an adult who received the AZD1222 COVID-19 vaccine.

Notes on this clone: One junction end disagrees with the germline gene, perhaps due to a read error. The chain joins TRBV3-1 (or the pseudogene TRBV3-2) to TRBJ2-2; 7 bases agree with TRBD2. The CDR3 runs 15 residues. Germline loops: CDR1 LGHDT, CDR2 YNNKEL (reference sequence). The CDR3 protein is CASSQEGRGTRELFF. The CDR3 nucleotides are TGTGCCAGCAGCCAAGAAGGGAGGGGCACCCGGGAGCTGTTTTTT.

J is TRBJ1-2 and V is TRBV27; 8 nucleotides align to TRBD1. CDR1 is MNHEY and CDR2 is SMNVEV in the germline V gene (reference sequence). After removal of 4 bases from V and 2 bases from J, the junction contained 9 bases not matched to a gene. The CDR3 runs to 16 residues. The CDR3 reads CASSSRRTGSNYGYTF. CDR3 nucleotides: TGTGCCAGCAGTTCCCGCCGGACAGGGTCCAACTATGGCTACACCTTC.

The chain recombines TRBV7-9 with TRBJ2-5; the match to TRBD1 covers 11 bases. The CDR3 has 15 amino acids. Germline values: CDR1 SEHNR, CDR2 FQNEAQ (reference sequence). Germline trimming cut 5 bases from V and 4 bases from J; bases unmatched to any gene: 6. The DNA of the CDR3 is TGTGCCAGCAGCCTCAGGACAGGGGGCACAGAGACCCAGTACTTC. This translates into CASSLRTGGTETQYF.

The CDR3 region is CASSYGAGQSALHF. DNA of the CDR3: TGTGCCAGCAGTTACGGCGCTGGCCAGAGCGCCCTCCACTTT. This chain links TRBV6-5 with TRBJ1-6; D unclear. Trimming took 2 bases from V and 14 from J, leaving 16 bases between them. The germline V gene encodes CDR1 MNHEY and CDR2 SVGAGI. The CDR3 covers 14 residues.

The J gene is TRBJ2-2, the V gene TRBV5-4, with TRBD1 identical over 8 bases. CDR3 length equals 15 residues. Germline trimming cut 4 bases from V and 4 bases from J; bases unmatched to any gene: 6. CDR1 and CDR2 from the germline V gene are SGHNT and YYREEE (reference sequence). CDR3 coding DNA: TGTGCCAGCAGCCCTCCGACAGGGGCCACCGGGGAGCTGTTTTTT. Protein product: CASSPPTGATGELFF.

The DNA for the CDR3 is TGTGCCTGGAGCGGCCACAGGGGAATGAACACTGAAGCTTTCTTT. The encoded protein is CAWSGHRGMNTEAFF. This chain links TRBV30 with TRBJ1-1; 7 nucleotides align to TRBD1. V lost 3 bases and J lost 0; bases outside the gene matches: 7. The CDR3 sequence is 15 residues long. CDR1 and CDR2 (germline): GTSNPN, SVGIG (reference sequence).

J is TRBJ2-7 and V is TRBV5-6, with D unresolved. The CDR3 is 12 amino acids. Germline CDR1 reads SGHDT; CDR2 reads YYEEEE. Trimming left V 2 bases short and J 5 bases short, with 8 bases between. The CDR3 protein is CASSFDTDEQYF. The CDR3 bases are TGTGCCAGCAGCTTCGACACTGACGAGCAGTACTTC.

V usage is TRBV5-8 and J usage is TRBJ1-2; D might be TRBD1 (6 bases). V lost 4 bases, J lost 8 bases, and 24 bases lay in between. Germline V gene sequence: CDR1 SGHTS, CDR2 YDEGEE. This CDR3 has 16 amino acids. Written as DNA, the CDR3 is TGTGCCAGCAGCCCCCCGTCGGGGCAGGGGCTTTGGGGCTACACCTTC. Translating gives CASSPPSGQGLWGYTF.

The CDR3 reads CASSLRGPNQPQHF. CDR3 nucleotide sequence: TGTGCCAGCAGTTTAAGGGGGCCCAATCAGCCCCAGCATTTT. This chain joins TRBV27 and TRBJ1-5, with TRBD1 matching over 7 bases. Germline V CDR1 and CDR2: MNHEY, SMNVEV (reference sequence). This CDR3 has 14 residues. Trimming cost V 2 bases and J 3 bases; bases outside gene matches: 1.

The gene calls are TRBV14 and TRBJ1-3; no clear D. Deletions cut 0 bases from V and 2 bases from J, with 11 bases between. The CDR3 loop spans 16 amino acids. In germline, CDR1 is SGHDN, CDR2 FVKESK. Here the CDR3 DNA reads TGTGCCAGCAGCCAAGACGTGGGGTTCGCTGGAAACACCATATATTTT. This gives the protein CASSQDVGFAGNTIYF.

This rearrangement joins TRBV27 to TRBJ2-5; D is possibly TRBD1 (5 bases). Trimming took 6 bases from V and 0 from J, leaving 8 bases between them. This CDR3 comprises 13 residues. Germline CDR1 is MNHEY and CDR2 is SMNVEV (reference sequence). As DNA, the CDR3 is TGTGCCAGCAGGTACAGGTACCAAGAGACCCAGTACTTC. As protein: CASRYRYQETQYF.

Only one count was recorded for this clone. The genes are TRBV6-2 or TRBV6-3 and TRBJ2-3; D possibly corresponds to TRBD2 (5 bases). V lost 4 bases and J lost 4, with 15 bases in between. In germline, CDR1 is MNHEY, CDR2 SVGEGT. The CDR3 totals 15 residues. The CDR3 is CASSLSRTRADTQYF. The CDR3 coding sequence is TGTGCCAGCAGTTTATCAAGAACTAGAGCAGATACGCAGTATTTT.

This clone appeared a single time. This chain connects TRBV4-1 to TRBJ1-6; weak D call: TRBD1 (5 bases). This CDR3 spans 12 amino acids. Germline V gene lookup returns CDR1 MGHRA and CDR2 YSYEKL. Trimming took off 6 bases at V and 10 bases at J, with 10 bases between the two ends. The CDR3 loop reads CASRVGDSPLHF. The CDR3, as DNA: TGCGCCAGCAGGGTGGGGGACTCACCCCTCCACTTT.

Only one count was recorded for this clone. The CDR3 protein is CASSSAGETNTGELFF. DNA of the CDR3: TGTGCCAGCAGCTCGGCGGGGGAGACGAACACCGGGGAGCTGTTTTTT. This chain joins TRBV7-2 and TRBJ2-2; 7 nucleotides match TRBD2. CDR1 SGHTA and CDR2 FQGNSA come from the germline V gene. This CDR3 is built from 16 residues. The V segment lost 4 bases and the J segment 0 bases; nucleotides outside the gene matches: 5.

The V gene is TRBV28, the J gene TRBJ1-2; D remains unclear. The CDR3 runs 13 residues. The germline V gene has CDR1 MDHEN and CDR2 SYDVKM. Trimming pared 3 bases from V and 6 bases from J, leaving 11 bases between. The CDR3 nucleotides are TGTGCCAGCAGTTTTAGAGGGTTAAATGGCTACACCTTC. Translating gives CASSFRGLNGYTF.

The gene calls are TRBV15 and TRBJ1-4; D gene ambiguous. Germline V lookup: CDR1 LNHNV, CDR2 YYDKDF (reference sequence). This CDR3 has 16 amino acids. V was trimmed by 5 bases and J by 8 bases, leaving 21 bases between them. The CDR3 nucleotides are TGTGCCACCAGCCAAACAACGGTGAATCGGTGGGAAAAACTGTTTTTT. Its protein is CATSQTTVNRWEKLFF.

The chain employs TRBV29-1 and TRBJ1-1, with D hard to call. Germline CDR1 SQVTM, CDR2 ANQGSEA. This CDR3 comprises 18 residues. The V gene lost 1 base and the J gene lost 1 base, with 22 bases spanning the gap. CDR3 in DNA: TGCAGCGTTGAAGTACTCTCTTCGACGTCGGGTCGGAACACTGAAGCTTTCTTT. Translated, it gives CSVEVLSSTSGRNTEAFF.

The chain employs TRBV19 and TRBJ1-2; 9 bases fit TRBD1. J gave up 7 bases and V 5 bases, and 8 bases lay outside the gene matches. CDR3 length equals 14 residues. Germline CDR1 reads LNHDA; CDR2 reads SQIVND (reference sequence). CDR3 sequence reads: CASSARDRVVGYTF. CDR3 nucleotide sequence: TGTGCCAGTAGTGCCCGGGACAGGGTCGTTGGCTACACCTTC.

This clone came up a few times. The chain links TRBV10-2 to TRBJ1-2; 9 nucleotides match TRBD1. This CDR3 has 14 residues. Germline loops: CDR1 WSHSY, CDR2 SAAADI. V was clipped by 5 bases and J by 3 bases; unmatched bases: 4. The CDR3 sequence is CASSPGTGYYGYTF. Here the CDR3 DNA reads TGCGCCAGCAGTCCCGGGACAGGGTACTATGGCTACACCTTC.

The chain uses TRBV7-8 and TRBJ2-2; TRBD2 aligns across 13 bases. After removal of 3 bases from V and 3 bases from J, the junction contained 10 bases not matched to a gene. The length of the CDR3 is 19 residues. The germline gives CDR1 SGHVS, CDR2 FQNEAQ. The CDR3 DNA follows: TGTGCCAGCAGCTTTCTGGGACTAGCGGGGCAGATCGACACCGGGGAGCTGTTTTTT. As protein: CASSFLGLAGQIDTGELFF.

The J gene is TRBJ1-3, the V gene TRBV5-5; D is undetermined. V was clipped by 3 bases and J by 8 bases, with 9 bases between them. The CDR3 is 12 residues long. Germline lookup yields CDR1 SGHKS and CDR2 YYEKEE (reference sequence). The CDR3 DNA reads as TGTGCCAGCAGCTCGATCGGGGACACCATATATTTT. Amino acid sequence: CASSSIGDTIYF.

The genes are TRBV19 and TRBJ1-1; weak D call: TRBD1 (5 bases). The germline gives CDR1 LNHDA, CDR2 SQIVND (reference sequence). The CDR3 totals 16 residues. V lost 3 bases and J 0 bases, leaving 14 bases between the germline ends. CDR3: CASSITSGHLNTEAFF. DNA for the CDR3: TGTGCCAGTAGTATTACTTCGGGGCACCTGAACACTGAAGCTTTCTTT. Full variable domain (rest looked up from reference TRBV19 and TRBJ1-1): DGGITQSPKYLFRKEGQNVTLSCEQNLNHDAMYWYRQDPGQGLRLIYYSQIVNDFQKGDIAEGYSVSREKKESFPLTVTSAQKNPTAFYLCASSITSGHLNTEAFFGQGTRLTVV.

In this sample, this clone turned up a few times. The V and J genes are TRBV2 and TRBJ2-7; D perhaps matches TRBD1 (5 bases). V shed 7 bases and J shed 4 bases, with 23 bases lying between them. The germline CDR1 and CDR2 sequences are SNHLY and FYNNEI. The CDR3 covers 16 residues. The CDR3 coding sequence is TGTGCCAGCATCCCTTCAAGGGGCAGCGATTTATACGAGCAGTACTTC. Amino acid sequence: CASIPSRGSDLYEQYF.

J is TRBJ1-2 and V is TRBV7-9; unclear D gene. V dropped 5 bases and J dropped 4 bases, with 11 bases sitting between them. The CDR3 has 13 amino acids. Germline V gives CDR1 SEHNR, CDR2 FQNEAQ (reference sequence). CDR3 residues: CASSDLTSYGYTF. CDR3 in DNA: TGTGCCAGCAGCGACTTGACCTCCTATGGCTACACCTTC.

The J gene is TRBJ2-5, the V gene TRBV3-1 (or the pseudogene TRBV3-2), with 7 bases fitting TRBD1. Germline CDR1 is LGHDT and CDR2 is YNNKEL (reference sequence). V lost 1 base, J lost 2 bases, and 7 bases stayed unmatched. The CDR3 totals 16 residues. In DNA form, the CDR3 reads TGTGCCAGCAGCCAAGGGAATCGGGACAGTCAAGAGACCCAGTACTTC. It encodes CASSQGNRDSQETQYF.

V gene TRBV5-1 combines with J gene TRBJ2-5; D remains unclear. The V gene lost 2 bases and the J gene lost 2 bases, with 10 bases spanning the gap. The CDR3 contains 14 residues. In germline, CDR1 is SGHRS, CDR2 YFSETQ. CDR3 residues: CASSFAVSQETQYF. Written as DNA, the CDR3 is TGCGCCAGCAGCTTTGCGGTTTCTCAAGAGACCCAGTACTTC.

The CDR3 DNA reads as TGTGCCAGCAGCCCCGGGACAGGCCAAGAGACCCAGTACTTC. Its translation is CASSPGTGQETQYF. The gene calls are TRBV14 and TRBJ2-5; TRBD1 matches at 8 bases. V lost 4 bases and J lost 1; bases outside the gene matches: 2. CDR3 length: 14 residues. Germline assignment: CDR1 SGHDN and CDR2 FVKESK. Combining the CDR3 with reference TRBV14 and TRBJ2-5 gives the whole variable domain EAGVTQFPSHSVIEKGQTVTLRCDPISGHDNLYWYRRVMGKEIKFLLHFVKESKQDESGMPNNRFLAERTGGTYSTLKVQPAELEDSGVYFCASSPGTGQETQYFGPGTRLLVL.